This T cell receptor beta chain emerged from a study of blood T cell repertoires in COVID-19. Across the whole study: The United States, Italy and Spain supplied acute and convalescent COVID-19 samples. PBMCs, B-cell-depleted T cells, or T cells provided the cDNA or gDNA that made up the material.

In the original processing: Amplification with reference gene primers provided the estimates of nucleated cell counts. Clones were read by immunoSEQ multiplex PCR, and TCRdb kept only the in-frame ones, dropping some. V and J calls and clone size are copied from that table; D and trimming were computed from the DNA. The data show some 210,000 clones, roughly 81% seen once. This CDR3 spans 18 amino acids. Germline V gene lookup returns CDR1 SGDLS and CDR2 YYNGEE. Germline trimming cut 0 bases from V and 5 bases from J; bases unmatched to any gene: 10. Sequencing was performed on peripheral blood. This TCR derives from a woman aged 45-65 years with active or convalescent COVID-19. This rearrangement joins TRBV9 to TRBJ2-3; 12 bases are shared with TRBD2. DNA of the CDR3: TGTGCCAGCAGCGTAGACGATTCTAGCGGGAGGGATAGAGATACGCAGTATTTT. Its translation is CASSVDDSSGRDRDTQYF.